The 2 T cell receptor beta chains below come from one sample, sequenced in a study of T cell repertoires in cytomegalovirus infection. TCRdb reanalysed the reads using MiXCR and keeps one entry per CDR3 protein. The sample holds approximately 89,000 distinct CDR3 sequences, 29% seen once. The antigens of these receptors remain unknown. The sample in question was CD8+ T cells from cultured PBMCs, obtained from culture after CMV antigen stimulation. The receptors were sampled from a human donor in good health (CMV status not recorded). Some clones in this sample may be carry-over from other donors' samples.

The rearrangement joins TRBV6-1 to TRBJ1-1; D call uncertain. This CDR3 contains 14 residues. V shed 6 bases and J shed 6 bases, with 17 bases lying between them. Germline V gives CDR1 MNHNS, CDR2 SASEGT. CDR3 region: CASSLSQEGPEAFF. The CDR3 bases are TGTGCCAGCAGCCTATCTCAAGAGGGCCCTGAAGCTTTCTTT.

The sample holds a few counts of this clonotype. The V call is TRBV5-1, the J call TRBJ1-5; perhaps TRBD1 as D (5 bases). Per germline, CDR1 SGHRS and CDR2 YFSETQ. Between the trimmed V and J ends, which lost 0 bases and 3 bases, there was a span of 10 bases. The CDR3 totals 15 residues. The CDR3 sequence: CASSLDGTDNQPQHF. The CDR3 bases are TGCGCCAGCAGCTTGGACGGGACGGACAATCAGCCCCAGCATTTT.